Detailed here is one T cell receptor beta chain. Its antigen is still unknown. cDNA libraries of TCR beta carried unique molecular identifiers. The source material, about 0.9 to 10 million T cells, gave rise to about 500,000 cDNA molecules. Each CDR3 protein gets one entry after TCRdb re-called the PCR reads with MiXCR. Of about half a million distinct CDR3 sequences in the sample, 34% were seen once. This sample stems from a study of post-analysis software for immune sequencing data. Whole-study findings and limits: When patients were compared with controls, 5 or 6 TRBV segments were more frequent, TRBV5-6, TRBV5-1 and TRBV20-1 among them.

Looked up from germline, CDR1 is DFQATT and CDR2 is SNEGSKA (reference sequence). The CDR3 consists of 15 residues. Trimming took 4 bases from V and 5 from J; bases not matched to a gene: 12. V is TRBV20-1 and J is TRBJ2-5; 8 nucleotides match TRBD2. The TCR was taken from a girl under 18 with multiple sclerosis. Sequenced input: blood. The CDR3 region is CSATTSGGARETQYF. As DNA, the CDR3 is TGCAGTGCTACCACTAGCGGAGGGGCCCGGGAGACCCAGTACTTC.